This T cell receptor (beta chain) comes out of a study of vaccination and CD4 T cells after COVID-19. Study background: Post-COVID draws came a median around 100 days after diagnosis (range 35 to 161).

A remark on this clonotype: Its target is unknown.

Study-level findings and limits: In convalescent patients, a median about 89% of reactive clones appeared only post-vaccination.

TCRdb fed the PCR reads into MiXCR, producing one record per CDR3 protein. The sample has about 29,000 distinct CDR3 sequences; approximately 51% are singletons. Time point defined: late sampling 161 to 241 days after vaccination in three convalescent patients. The V gene's germline CDR1 is MNHNS and CDR2 SASEGT. The CDR3 spans 15 residues. With 10 bases clipped from V and 8 bases from J, the junction kept 13 bases outside the gene matches. This sequence joins TRBV6-1 and TRBJ2-1; 11 bases are shared with TRBD2. This material consisted of CD4+ T cells from blood, taken about 7 months after SARS-CoV-2 vaccination. This TCR derives from a human donor who had recovered from COVID-19. In DNA, the CDR3 is TGTGCCACCATTATAGCGGGAGGGTCTTTCCATGAGCAGTTCTTC. Translation: CATIIAGGSFHEQFF.